The source of this T cell receptor beta chain is a study of T-cell reconstitution after alpha-beta-depleted transplantation in children. As it was prepared, the TCRbeta library received unique molecular identifiers. MiXCR was run by TCRdb on the PCR reads, yielding one entry per CDR3 protein. The table lists more than 550,000 distinct CDR3 sequences, over 9.5% of them singletons. This clonotype has a handful of counts. V shed 6 bases, J shed 7 bases, and the junction held 8 bases outside the gene matches. Germline CDR1 is MGHDK and CDR2 is SYGVNS. The CDR3 extends over 14 amino acids. Here the sequenced sample was PBMCs from the stem cell graft donor, taken from the stem cell graft. The TCR was taken from a human donor who donated a stem cell graft to a child with acute myeloid leukemia. This chain connects TRBV25-1 to TRBJ2-1; TRBD1 aligns across 8 bases. CDR3 in amino acids: CASRGTGGVNEQFF. In nucleotides, the CDR3 is TGTGCCAGCAGGGGCACAGGGGGAGTAAATGAGCAGTTCTTC.